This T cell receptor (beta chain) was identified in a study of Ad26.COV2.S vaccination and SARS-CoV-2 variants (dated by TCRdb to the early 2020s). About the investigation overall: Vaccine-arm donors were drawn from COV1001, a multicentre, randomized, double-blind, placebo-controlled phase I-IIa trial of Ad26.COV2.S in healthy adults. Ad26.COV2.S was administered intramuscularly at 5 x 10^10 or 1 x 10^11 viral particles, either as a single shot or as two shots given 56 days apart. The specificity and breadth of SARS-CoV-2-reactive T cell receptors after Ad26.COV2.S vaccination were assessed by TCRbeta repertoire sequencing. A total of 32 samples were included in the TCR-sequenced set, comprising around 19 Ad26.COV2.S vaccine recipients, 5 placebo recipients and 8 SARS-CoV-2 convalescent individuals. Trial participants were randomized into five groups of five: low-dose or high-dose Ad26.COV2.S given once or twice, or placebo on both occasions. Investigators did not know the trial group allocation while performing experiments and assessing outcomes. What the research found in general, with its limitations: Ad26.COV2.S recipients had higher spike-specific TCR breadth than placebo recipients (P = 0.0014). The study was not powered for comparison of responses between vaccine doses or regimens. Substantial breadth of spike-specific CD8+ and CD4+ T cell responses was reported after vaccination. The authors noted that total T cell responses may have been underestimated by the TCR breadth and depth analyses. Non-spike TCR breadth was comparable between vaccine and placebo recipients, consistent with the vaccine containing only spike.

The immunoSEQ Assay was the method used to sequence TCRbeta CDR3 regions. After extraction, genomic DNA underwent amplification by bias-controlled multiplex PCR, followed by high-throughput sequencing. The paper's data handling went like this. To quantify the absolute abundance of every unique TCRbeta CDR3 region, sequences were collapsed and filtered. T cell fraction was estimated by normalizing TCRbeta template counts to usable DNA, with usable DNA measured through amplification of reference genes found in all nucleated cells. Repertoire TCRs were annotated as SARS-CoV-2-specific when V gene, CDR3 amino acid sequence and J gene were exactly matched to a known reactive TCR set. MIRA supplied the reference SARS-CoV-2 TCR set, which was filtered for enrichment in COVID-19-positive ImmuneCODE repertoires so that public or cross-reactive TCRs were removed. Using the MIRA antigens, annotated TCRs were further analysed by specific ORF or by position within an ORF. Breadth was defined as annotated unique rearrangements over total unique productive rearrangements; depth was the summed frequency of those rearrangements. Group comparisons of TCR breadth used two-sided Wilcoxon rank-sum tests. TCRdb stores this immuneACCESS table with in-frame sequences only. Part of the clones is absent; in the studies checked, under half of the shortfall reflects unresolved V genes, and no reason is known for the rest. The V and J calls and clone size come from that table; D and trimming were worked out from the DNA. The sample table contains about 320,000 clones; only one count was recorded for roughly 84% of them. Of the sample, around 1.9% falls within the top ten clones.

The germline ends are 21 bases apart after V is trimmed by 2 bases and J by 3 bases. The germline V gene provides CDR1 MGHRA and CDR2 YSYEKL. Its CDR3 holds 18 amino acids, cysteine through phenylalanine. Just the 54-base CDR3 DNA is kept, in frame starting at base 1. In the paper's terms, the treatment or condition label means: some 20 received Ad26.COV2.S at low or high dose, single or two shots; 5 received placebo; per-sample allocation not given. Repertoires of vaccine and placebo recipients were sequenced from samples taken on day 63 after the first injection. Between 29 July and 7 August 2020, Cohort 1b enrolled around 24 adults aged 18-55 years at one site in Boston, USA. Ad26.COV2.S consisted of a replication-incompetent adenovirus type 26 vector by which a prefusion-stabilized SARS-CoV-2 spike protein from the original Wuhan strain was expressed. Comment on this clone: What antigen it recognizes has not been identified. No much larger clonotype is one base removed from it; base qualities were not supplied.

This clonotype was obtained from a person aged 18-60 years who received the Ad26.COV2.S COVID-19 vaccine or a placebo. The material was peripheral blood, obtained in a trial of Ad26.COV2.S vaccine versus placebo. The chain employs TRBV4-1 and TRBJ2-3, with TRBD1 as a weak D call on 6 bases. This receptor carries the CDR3 CASSQPGWGTGTTDTQYF. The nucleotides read TGCGCCAGCAGCCAACCAGGTTGGGGAACCGGGACAACAGATACGCAGTATTTT.